One and the same sample provided the 28 T cell receptor beta chains below, sequenced in a study of CD8 T cells in cerebrospinal fluid in Alzheimer's disease. TCRdb re-called the 10x single-cell sequencing reads and catalogs CDR3 proteins one per entry, DNA excluded. This sample lists over a thousand distinct CDR3 sequences; its ten largest clones have roughly 8%. Sequencing was carried out using cerebrospinal fluid. The origin of the receptors is a human donor in good health.

This clonotype is identified as large from frequency. The rearrangement uses TRBV5-1 and TRBJ2-1; as DNA is missing, the TRBD1 call by TCRdb cannot be tested. There are 15 residues in the CDR3. Germline lookup yields CDR1 SGHRS and CDR2 YFSETQ. The CDR3 reads CASSSPGQGHNEQFF.

This clonotype registers large (0.1 to 1%) by frequency. The chain combines TRBV25-1 with TRBJ1-1. Germline values: CDR1 MGHDK, CDR2 SYGVNS. This CDR3 has 12 residues. The CDR3 region is CASGVRGPEAFF.

Frequency places this clonotype as medium-sized. The rearrangement uses TRBV19 and TRBJ2-2; the TCRdb call, TRBD1, lacks DNA for checking. The CDR3 is made up of 14 amino acids. From germline, CDR1 is LNHDA and CDR2 SQIVND (reference sequence). CDR3: CASSIWGYTGELFF.

This clonotype shows up as medium-sized by frequency. The chain carries TRBV12-3 or TRBV12-4 and TRBJ2-7; TCRdb proposes TRBD1, but this gene call is untestable without DNA. The CDR3 consists of 13 residues. The CDR3 spells CASRTGGTYEQYF.

This clonotype registers medium-sized (0.01 to 0.1%) by frequency. The chain employs TRBV20-1 and TRBJ2-7; the TCRdb D gene call, TRBD2, has no DNA to confirm it. Germline CDR1 is DFQATT and CDR2 is SNEGSKA (reference sequence). The CDR3 has 19 residues. The CDR3: CSARDLAGGPKGGIYEQYF.

This clonotype counts as large by frequency. The chain joins TRBV7-2 to TRBJ1-2. This CDR3 spans 13 amino acids. Germline V lookup: CDR1 SGHTA, CDR2 FQGNSA. The CDR3 loop is CASSAQTNYGYTF.

This clonotype is deemed large by its frequency. The chain carries TRBV5-1 and TRBJ2-1; TCRdb picks TRBD1, but there is no DNA to check that call. The CDR3 has 16 residues. Germline-derived CDR1 and CDR2 are SGHRS and YFSETQ. The CDR3 loop is CASSPGGAGGSKEQFF.

This clonotype ranks as large in terms of frequency. This chain uses TRBV5-5 with TRBJ1-1; TCRdb's D gene call, TRBD1, goes unchecked for lack of DNA. CDR3 length equals 13 residues. Germline V gene lookup returns CDR1 SGHKS and CDR2 YYEKEE (reference sequence). CDR3 protein: CASSQQGDTEAFF.

This clonotype is classed as large (0.1 to 1%) by frequency. This chain joins TRBV19 and TRBJ2-1. CDR3 length: 13 residues. The germline V gene has CDR1 LNHDA and CDR2 SQIVND (reference sequence). The CDR3 region is CASSIGLDNEQFF.

This clonotype is classed as medium-sized by frequency. This rearrangement joins TRBV6-1 to TRBJ2-4. This CDR3 region has 14 residues. Germline values: CDR1 MNHNS, CDR2 SASEGT. The CDR3 spells CASREDPAKNIQYF.

This clonotype is deemed medium-sized by its frequency. The chain is built from TRBV9 and TRBJ1-6; TCRdb names TRBD1, which stays unverified in the absence of DNA. The CDR3 has 18 residues. Germline assignment: CDR1 SGDLS and CDR2 YYNGEE. CDR3 amino acids: CASSVDGGMSSYNSPLHF.

Frequency places this clonotype as medium-sized. The chain recombines TRBV6-5 with TRBJ1-1; the D call from TCRdb, TRBD1, cannot be confirmed without DNA. The CDR3 has 14 residues. Germline V lookup: CDR1 MNHEY, CDR2 SVGAGI. CDR3 residues: CASRHRDRVTEAFF.

This chain links TRBV5-4 with TRBJ2-7; TCRdb's D gene call, TRBD1, goes unchecked for lack of DNA. Germline CDR1 and CDR2: SGHNT and YYREEE (reference sequence). The CDR3 runs 15 residues. CDR3 protein: CASSQDRGIAYEQYF. The full variable domain, with the rest looked up from reference TRBV5-4 and TRBJ2-7, is ETGVTQSPTHLIKTRGQQVTLRCSSQSGHNTVSWYQQALGQGPQFIFQYYREEENGRGNFPPRFSGLQFPNYSSELNVNALELDDSALYLCASSQDRGIAYEQYFGPGTRLTVT.

This clonotype is identified as medium-sized from frequency. V gene TRBV3-1 combines with J gene TRBJ1-2. Germline V gene sequence: CDR1 LGHDT, CDR2 YNNKEL (reference sequence). The CDR3 runs 13 residues. CDR3 sequence: CASSQDSTGGYTF.

Frequency places this clonotype as medium-sized. The V and J genes are TRBV6-5 and TRBJ2-1; TCRdb's assignment of TRBD2 cannot be checked, as there is no DNA. The CDR3 sequence is 15 residues long. Germline V gene sequence: CDR1 MNHEY, CDR2 SVGAGI. The chain's CDR3 is CASSRLAVPYNEQFF.

According to its frequency, this clonotype is medium-sized. This chain uses TRBV2 with TRBJ1-2; TCRdb names TRBD1, which stays unverified in the absence of DNA. There are 11 residues in the CDR3. Germline CDR1 and CDR2: SNHLY and FYNNEI. The CDR3 protein is CASGAEYGYTF.

Judged by frequency, this clonotype is medium-sized. This sequence joins TRBV11-3 and TRBJ2-1; TCRdb picks TRBD2, but there is no DNA to check that call. This CDR3 is built from 16 residues. CDR1 SGHNT and CDR2 YENEEA come from the germline V gene. This chain's CDR3 is CASSLAGGGPYNEQFF. Supplemented by reference TRBV11-3 and TRBJ2-1, the full variable domain reads EAGVVQSPRYKIIEKKQPVAFWCNPISGHNTLYWYLQNLGQGPELLIRYENEEAVDDSQLPKDRFSAERLKGVDSTLKIQPAELGDSAVYLCASSLAGGGPYNEQFFGPGTRLTVL.

Measured by frequency, this clonotype is large (0.1 to 1%). This chain links TRBV7-2 with TRBJ2-7; without DNA, the TCRdb call of TRBD1 cannot be checked. The CDR3 extends over 15 amino acids. Germline V CDR1 and CDR2: SGHTA, FQGNSA. The CDR3: CASSLAADPAYEQYF.

This clonotype is classed as medium-sized by frequency. V gene TRBV20-1 combines with J gene TRBJ1-1; TCRdb selects TRBD1, and the lack of DNA leaves this call unchecked. In germline, CDR1 is DFQATT, CDR2 SNEGSKA (reference sequence). CDR3 length: 14 residues. The CDR3 region is CSAASGGGGTEAFF.

According to its frequency, this clonotype is medium-sized. V is TRBV19 and J is TRBJ1-5; TCRdb calls TRBD1, which cannot be checked without DNA. The CDR3 has 12 amino acids. Looked up from germline, CDR1 is LNHDA and CDR2 is SQIVND (reference sequence). The chain's CDR3 is CASRDTNQPQHF.

This clonotype is deemed medium-sized (0.01 to 0.1%) by its frequency. J is TRBJ1-1 and V is TRBV30. Germline assignment: CDR1 GTSNPN and CDR2 SVGIG (reference sequence). This CDR3 has 13 residues. CDR3 loop: CAWDRVQNTEAFF.

This clonotype is called large based on its frequency. The chain is built from TRBV20-1 and TRBJ1-1; the TCRdb call, TRBD1, lacks DNA for checking. CDR3 length: 12 amino acids. Per germline, CDR1 DFQATT and CDR2 SNEGSKA (reference sequence). The CDR3 here is CSARGGGTEAFF.

This clonotype counts as medium-sized by frequency. This chain links TRBV5-5 with TRBJ2-6; TCRdb names TRBD1, which stays unverified in the absence of DNA. Germline CDR1 SGHKS, CDR2 YYEKEE (reference sequence). There are 17 residues in the CDR3. The CDR3 sequence: CASSNRQVETGANVLTF.

This clonotype counts as medium-sized by frequency. V usage is TRBV6-2 or TRBV6-3 and J usage is TRBJ1-2. Germline V lookup: CDR1 MNHEY, CDR2 SVGEGT. CDR3 length: 12 amino acids. CDR3 loop: CASRHLKDGYTF.

Judged by frequency, this clonotype is medium-sized. Here the CDR3 reads CASSLDSGTVSYEQYF. The chain links TRBV5-1 to TRBJ2-7; absent DNA, TCRdb's TRBD1 call cannot be checked. Germline loops: CDR1 SGHRS, CDR2 YFSETQ. The CDR3 runs 16 residues.

Measured by frequency, this clonotype is medium-sized (0.01 to 0.1%). The chain joins TRBV5-1 to TRBJ2-2; TCRdb reports TRBD2, a call that lacks DNA to check it against. The V gene's germline CDR1 is SGHRS and CDR2 YFSETQ. CDR3 size: 16 residues. CDR3 residues: CASSLTSAMNTGELFF.

According to its frequency, this clonotype is large (0.1 to 1%). This rearrangement joins TRBV12-3 or TRBV12-4 to TRBJ2-1; TCRdb calls TRBD1, which cannot be checked without DNA. The CDR3 spans 12 residues. CDR3: CASRPWDGEQFF.

This clonotype registers large by frequency. This chain uses TRBV7-8 with TRBJ2-3. The CDR3 extends over 14 amino acids. Per the germline V gene, CDR1 is SGHVS and CDR2 is FQNEAQ. CDR3 residues: CASREHFDTDTQYF.